This T cell receptor beta chain was recorded in a study of cytomegalovirus exposure and HLA in healthy donors (dated by TCRdb to 2015 to 2018). For context, the study as a whole: An earlier analysis of 587 of the donors reported around 280 Gb of sequence data and 90 million to 120 million unique TCR beta sequences obtained from around 170 million T cells. In an earlier analysis of 587 of the donors, high-throughput TCR beta sequencing was used to judge whether each TCR beta V gene segment behaved as functional or pseudogenic. Among roughly 400 genotyped donors of the cohort, an average of roughly 230,000 unique TCR beta nucleotide sequences was sequenced per donor, of which 15% to 20% were non-productive. The aim of the study was to test whether cataloging public T cell receptors could identify signatures of past pathogen exposure. Of the roughly 430 genotyped donors, 65% to 90% fell in the genetic ancestry cluster associated with self-reported Caucasian donors. A later analysis re-examined previously published TCR beta repertoires from more than 650 donors and added high-resolution HLA genotyping to investigate patterns of TCR occurrence. In a later genetic analysis, genome-wide SNP genotypes for about three fifths of the 666 donors were used, and that subset was treated as a discovery cohort. HLA typing included class I and class II loci at four-digit resolution. The T cell repertoires of about 700 subjects were profiled by immunosequencing and related to cytomegalovirus serostatus. To predict cytomegalovirus infection status, the study brought together high-throughput TCR immunosequencing, statistical association of individual TCRs with disease status, and machine learning. All discovery cohort repertoires had been generated on a single sequencing platform. Donor age, sex, ethnicity and CMV serostatus were collected together with the repertoire data. An early release covering 550 to 650 HLA-typed donors comprised about 300 gigabases of sequencing data and tens of millions of unique TCR sequences. The later analysis used no new phenotypic data to find candidate immune exposures, relying instead on TCR beta sequences and their occurrence across donors. Besides the first cohort of about 730 subjects, a separate validation cohort made up of 90 to 150 different subjects was used. Typing coverage varied by locus: roughly 620-630 donors for A, B, C, DRB1 and DQB1; more than 500 for DQA1; approximately 570 for DPA1; fewer than 480 for DPB1. About five DR-DQ haplotypes were treated as single units for association and clustering because of strong linkage in the cohort. Study-level results and caveats: Compared with equally common non-associated chains, HLA-associated TCR beta chains in a later analysis were more clonally expanded and had lower generation probabilities. Correlated functional status among segregating V segments might be attributable to linkage disequilibrium, but an unknown experimental factor could not be ruled out. The authors suggested that the approach could potentially be generalized to other disease states and immunological phenotypes. Presence/absence analyses assumed roughly uniform sequencing depth across donors, an assumption that may not hold. For the cohort, immune exposure information was limited to CMV serostatus. Several of the top co-occurrence clusters appeared to be linked to parvovirus B19, influenza, CMV and Epstein-Barr virus, according to a later analysis. In vitro tests confirmed that a few of the cytomegalovirus-associated TCR beta chains recognize cytomegalovirus antigens. Because HLA typing was unavailable for some donors at each locus, only the typed subset was used in association tests. In an earlier analysis of about 600 of the donors, most TCR beta V segments appeared in productive rearrangements about 87% or about 30% of the time, broadly matching IMGT annotations. A later genetic analysis reported fewer N-insertions in productive TCRs among donors in an Asian-associated ancestry cluster than the 666-donor mean. A later analysis associated about 18,000 TCR beta sequences with specific HLA alleles at a false discovery rate of 0.05. Most TCR sequences were observed very rarely across donors, whereas some public TCRs were present in many individuals. Fewer than 20 rarely observed V segments, including chromosome 9 orphons, were excluded from the earlier analysis of some 590 of the donors because counts were too low. A further reported finding was that TCR beta sequences accurately predicted the HLA-A and HLA-B alleles for most subjects in the first cohort. V-gene and J-gene trimming of TCR beta chains was associated with a missense DCLRE1C variant in a later genetic analysis, and the association was replicated in an independent cohort. In this cohort, only TCR beta chains were sequenced, and detectable features were limited by the absence of alpha or paired-chain data. In the study, 150 to 200 TCR beta chains were listed as associated with cytomegalovirus. In a later analysis, the rate of TCR association differed among HLA loci, with DRB1 alleles having the most associated TCRs and HLA-C alleles having the fewest. Some IMGT-functional V segments, including TRBV6-2 and TRBV6-3, could not be told apart with the 87-base-pair reads, so those segments were excluded. In both the original and validation cohorts, the classifier was reported to diagnose cytomegalovirus status with high specificity and sensitivity. A cluster of highly shared sequence variants was judged likely to represent a technical artifact of the sequencing pipeline. According to a later analysis, most CMV-associated TCR beta chains appeared to be HLA-restricted, and the HLA associations seemed to be driven largely by CMV exposure. When HLA alleles, especially DR and DQ, strongly co-occurred, TCR associations were difficult to assign to individual alleles.

For this clone: Its antigen remains unidentified. No base quality values were provided; no much bigger clone lies one nucleotide off.

Library preparation used the immunoSEQ multiplex PCR assay. For the multiplex PCR, a mixture combining 60 forward primers for TCR Vbeta segments and 13 reverse primers for TCR Jbeta segments was used. The CDR3 region of rearranged TCR beta genes was amplified from genomic DNA by a multiplex PCR assay. On the Illumina HiSeq System, the amplified TCR beta libraries were sequenced as 87-base-pair reads. In the original analysis: A later analysis tallied 75 million to 95 million unique TCR beta chains across the 666 repertoires, and about 10 million of those chains were shared by two or more donors. Raw reads were error-corrected and collapsed into unique sequences with a nearest-neighbor algorithm that merged closely related sequences to remove PCR and sequencing errors. Alignment of CDR3 sequences to IMGT reference sequences was used to assign V, D and J gene segments. For a sequence to be retained, a match of at least six nucleotides was required to both a V gene segment and a J gene segment. Rearrangements were called productive when the CDR3 lacked stop codons and stayed in frame with V and J; all others were non-productive. Following IMGT convention, CDR3 was defined as the stretch from the second conserved V-encoded cysteine up to the conserved J-encoded phenylalanine. The earlier analysis of 500 to 650 of the donors excluded any sequence lacking an unambiguous match to a single V gene segment. An earlier analysis of a few hundred of the donors called V segments functional above 56.7% productive rearrangements and segregating when the between-donor standard deviation exceeded 5%. A statistical classification framework was built for diagnosing cytomegalovirus status from the catalog of TCR beta chain sequences. A later analysis assigned V and J genes by comparing TCR nucleotide sequences with IMGT/GENE-DB human TR gene sequences. A later analysis assigned CDR3 sequences and most-parsimonious VDJ recombination scenarios with the TCRdist pipeline. In a later analysis, each TCR beta chain was defined by its CDR3 amino acid sequence together with its V-gene family, and reads lacking a unique V-gene family were excluded. To address suspected cross-contamination and a sequencing artifact, a later analysis removed roughly 580 highly shared, low-generation-probability nucleotide sequences. In a later analysis, a clonal expansion index was calculated for each public chain from normalized within-repertoire ranks of inferred template counts. In a later analysis, generation probabilities were computed using a VDJ recombination model fitted to out-of-frame rearrangements, and the results were checked against IGoR. In a later analysis, TCR-TCR, TCR-HLA and TCR-CMV co-occurrence was scored with hypergeometric tests, and a repertoire-size bias correction was applied to TCR pairs. False discovery rates were estimated in a later analysis by permuting HLA or CMV assignments 20 times. In a later analysis, co-occurring TCRs were grouped using DBSCAN, and TCRdist sequence similarity was added for clustering within HLA-allele-positive subsets. Co-occurrence clustering excluded repertoires with fewer than 30,000 or more than 120,000 public chains, plus five with anomalous nucleotide sharing. The table was pulled from immuneACCESS by TCRdb, which kept in-frame rearrangements only. Such tables lose some clones; where checked, under half of the loss comes from unresolved V genes, and the rest has no known cause. Clonal size and the V and J genes are those of that table, whereas D and trimming came from the DNA. In all, the sample holds some 150,000 clones, and roughly 80% of those were seen once. The top ten constitute 2% to 3% of the sample.

V is pared back by 2 bases and J by 9 bases, with 11 bases lying between the germline termini. Counted from cysteine to phenylalanine, this CDR3 has 13 amino acids. CDR3 DNA is the only sequence kept; it has 39 bases, read in frame from the first base. CDR1 and CDR2 are drawn from the germline V gene (reference sequence): MNHNY, SVGAGI. The cohort was made up of 500 to 850 healthy bone marrow donors. All cohort members were sampled while nominally healthy, although unrecorded immune exposures were likely present. The donor tested CMV seronegative and was one of the 352 seronegative cohort members. A peripheral blood sample was provided by each donor, and peripheral blood mononuclear cells were used for TCR beta sequencing. Genomic DNA was extracted from the blood cell samples with the Qiagen DNeasy Blood Extraction Kit.

The specimen sequenced was PBMCs. The chain employs TRBV6-6 and TRBJ1-5; the D gene is not confidently resolved. The TCR sequence derives from a boy aged 2 to 9 in good health and CMV-seronegative. The CDR3 amino acid sequence is: CASSYSTSGPQHF. The DNA reads TGTGCCAGCAGTTACAGCACCTCCGGGCCCCAGCATTTT.